Shown below are 5 T cell receptor beta chains from a single sample sequenced in a study of blood T cells in healthy people across ages. Combining a sample-barcoded 5' primer with a J-beta primer mix, a second PCR ran for about 7 to 12 cycles. TCRdb fed the 5' RACE reads into MiXCR, producing one record per CDR3 protein. The sample contains 1 million or so distinct CDR3 sequences, around 43% of which appear only once. Material: blood. These receptors came from a woman aged 55 to 70 in good health.

This rearrangement joins TRBV7-8 to TRBJ1-4; 7 bases map to TRBD1. There are 16 residues in the CDR3. Germline CDR1 reads SGHVS; CDR2 reads FQNEAQ. Trimming at V came to 3 bases and at J to 1 base, leaving 5 bases not matched to a gene. CDR3 amino acids: CASSFDAGGTNEKLFF. The CDR3 bases are TGTGCCAGCAGCTTTGACGCAGGGGGAACTAATGAAAAACTGTTTTTT.

This clonotype was counted between two and nine times. V and J are TRBV12-3 or TRBV12-4 and TRBJ2-7; D remains ambiguous. Trimming removed 3 bases from V and 3 bases from J, with 15 bases in between. This CDR3 has 15 residues. CDR3: CASSFWQVGYYEQYF. Written as DNA, the CDR3 is TGTGCCAGCAGTTTCTGGCAGGTCGGCTACTACGAGCAGTACTTC.

V usage is TRBV20-1 and J usage is TRBJ2-1; the D gene is possibly TRBD1 (6 bases). The germline gives CDR1 DFQATT, CDR2 SNEGSKA (reference sequence). This CDR3 spans 14 amino acids. The V end was cut by 6 bases, the J end by 0 bases, with 12 bases between. The CDR3 sequence: CSAHDRSSYNEQFF. The CDR3 DNA follows: TGCAGTGCACACGACAGGAGCTCCTACAATGAGCAGTTCTTC.

This clonotype was counted many times. This chain joins TRBV6-5 and TRBJ1-2, with 7 bases lining up with TRBD1. Per the germline V gene, CDR1 is MNHEY and CDR2 is SVGAGI. The CDR3 is 14 amino acids. Trimming at V came to 4 bases and at J to 2 bases, leaving 4 bases not matched to a gene. The DNA of the CDR3 is TGTGCCAGCAGTTGGACAGGAGAAAACTATGGCTACACCTTC. This gives the protein CASSWTGENYGYTF.

The rearrangement links TRBV20-1 to TRBJ1-1; tentative D call: TRBD1 (5 bases). CDR3 length: 14 residues. V shed 5 bases and J shed 1 base, with 14 bases lying between them. In germline, CDR1 is DFQATT, CDR2 SNEGSKA (reference sequence). The CDR3 DNA reads TGCAGTGCTCCCCTGCGGGGCGGGAACACTGAAGCTTTCTTT. Translating it yields CSAPLRGGNTEAFF.